This T cell receptor beta chain derives from a study of shared clonotypes between healthy human individuals (dated by TCRdb to the early 2020s). Broadly, across the study: The cohort comprised two women and a few men aged 18 to 49 years. Blood TCR repertoires of a handful of healthy adults were deeply sequenced to estimate repertoire size and the extent of clonotype sharing between individuals. To increase sequencing depth and limit assay-specific biases, TCR repertoire library preparation and sequencing were carried out by different laboratories using diverse techniques. Leukapheresis yielded between about 0.85 and 10 billion PBMCs per donor. For each donor, three plates each were used for CD4 naive and CD4 memory, two plates were used for CD8 naive, and one plate was used for CD8 memory.

TCR CDR3 regions were amplified from genomic DNA by multiplex PCR using the deep immunoSEQ assay. Extracted genomic DNA from each cell subset was distributed evenly across all wells of several immunoSEQ 96-well plates, and each plate was treated as a replicate. For sorted subsets, each replicate PCR was loaded with 200 to 250 ng genomic DNA, equivalent to about 33,000 T cell genomes. Purified libraries were measured with a Qubit 3.0 fluorometer, size-checked on a Bioanalyzer 2100, and measured again with the KAPA Library Quantification kit. Every immunoSEQ 96-well plate was sequenced on a dedicated single-read 150-cycle Illumina NextSeq 550 flow cell. In the source study's methods: Because the immunoSEQ output held only junctional sequences and lacked quality scores, the filtering could not match the filtering applied to full-length reads. Sequences were annotated with PyIR, a Python wrapper for IgBLAST v1.9, and V/J genes and CDR3 were assigned using IMGT germline references. Reads were removed for weak V/J assignments (E-value above 1e-6), missing CDR3, stop codons, out-of-frame junctions, or ambiguous translated residues. V3J clonotypes were defined as sequences sharing the same inferred V gene, J gene, and CDR3 amino acid sequence. Percentage overlap between repertoires was computed as shared unique clonotypes divided by the size of the smaller repertoire. Repertoire richness was assessed with RTK rarefaction, the Chao1 estimator, and Recon v2.1 estimates of unobserved clonotypes. Generation probabilities for all TCRbeta clonotypes obtained by the gDNA method from a handful of donors were computed using OLGA. Sourced from immuneACCESS, this table was stored by TCRdb with only in-frame sequences that have V and J called. A share of the clones is absent; for the studies checked, an unresolved V gene accounts for under half, and the remainder has no known explanation. V, J and clone size are taken as reported in that table, and D and trimming were inferred from the DNA itself. Present in this sample are roughly 1,800,000 clones, over 85% of which were seen just once. 0.9% to 1.5% of the sample comes from the top ten.

The full study reports these points: Based on pairwise subsampling, the degree of clonotype sharing among donors was expected to be affected by sequencing depth. Across several donors, approximately 4.6% of naive CD4, more than 3% of naive CD8, under 2.5% of memory CD4, and 0.4% of memory CD8 clonotypes were shared. Estimated clonotype richness was generally larger for naive than for memory subsets. Sampling was restricted to blood, and TCR repertoires in tissues likely differ from the TCR repertoires found in blood. Incomplete sequencing was indicated by rarefaction of sorted-subset datasets, despite the large sequencing depth. Clonotypes shared by all four sorted-subset donors showed higher generation probabilities than non-shared clonotypes. The small number of donors limited the genetic and exposure-history diversity represented.

CD8 naive samples consisted of CD45RO-negative cells that were positively selected for CCR7, yielding a CD45RA+CCR7+ population without TemRA cells. Donors were healthy HIV-negative adults with no recently reported acute infections or vaccinations. Only Caucasian adults living in Nashville, Tennessee, USA were represented among the donors. Blood was collected by leukapheresis, and PBMCs were isolated by Ficoll-Histopaque density gradient centrifugation and then cryopreserved in liquid nitrogen vapor phase. Purity and quantity of every magnetically sorted T cell population were checked by analytical flow cytometry. Each sorted fraction had its genomic DNA isolated and then quantified by UV absorbance on a Nanodrop 2000c. Trimming leaves V shorter by 3 bases and J shorter by 6 bases, with the junction holding 4 bases beyond the gene matches. Taken from cysteine to phenylalanine, the CDR3 has 15 residues. Solely the CDR3 DNA is kept, with 45 bases framed from the first base. The germline V gene supplies CDR1 MNHNS and CDR2 SASEGT.

Comment on this clone: The target of this receptor is not known. It has no much larger one-base neighbor in the sample; base qualities were not kept.

Input material: naive CD8+ T cells sorted from blood. The cell subset or site label here, explained by the study, means: CD45RA+CCR7+. The chain couples TRBV6-1 to TRBJ2-2; TRBD1 fits 10 bases in the junction. The sequence was collected from a man younger than 35 in good health. The CDR3 protein: CASSETGQGAGELFF. The DNA sequence reads TGTGCCAGCAGTGAGACCGGACAGGGGGCCGGGGAGCTGTTTTTT.